One and the same sample provided the 20 T cell receptor beta chains below, sequenced in a study of T cell responses to AZD1222 COVID-19 vaccine. Only in-frame clones appear in the TCRdb table, and some are missing; sequencing was by immunoSEQ multiplex PCR. This table holds about 120,000 clones, 70% to 90% found once. The sample consisted of peripheral blood, taken on day 0 of MenACWY control vaccination. The source of these receptors is an adult in good health.

V and J are TRBV4-3 and TRBJ1-2; D call uncertain. Germline CDR1 is LGHNA and CDR2 is YSLEER. V was trimmed by 0 bases and J by 5 bases, leaving 7 bases between them. There are 13 residues in the CDR3. This chain's CDR3 is CASSQDLGYGYTF. The CDR3 DNA reads TGCGCCAGCAGCCAAGACCTGGGGTATGGCTACACCTTC.

CDR3 residues: CASSIGQGGPSPNQPQHF. The DNA for the CDR3 is TGTGCCAGTAGTATCGGGCAGGGCGGGCCTTCTCCAAATCAGCCCCAGCATTTT. This chain connects TRBV19 to TRBJ1-5; D possibly corresponds to TRBD1 (5 bases). V lost 3 bases to trimming and J lost 4 bases, with 22 bases between them. The CDR3 is made up of 18 amino acids. From germline, CDR1 is LNHDA and CDR2 SQIVND (reference sequence).

The V call is TRBV18, the J call TRBJ1-5; D is ambiguous. The V end lost 2 bases, the J end lost 1 base, and 0 bases lay between the germline ends. The CDR3 has 12 amino acids. Germline lookup yields CDR1 KGHSH and CDR2 LQKENI. The CDR3 loop is CASSPSNQPQHF. The CDR3 DNA sequence: TGTGCCAGCTCACCAAGCAATCAGCCCCAGCATTTT. The full variable domain, in which reference TRBV18 and TRBJ1-5 provide the parts outside the CDR3, is NAGVMQNPRHLVRRRGQEARLRCSPMKGHSHVYWYRQLPEEGLKFMVYLQKENIIDESGMPKERFSAEFPKEGPSILRIQQVVRGDSAAYFCASSPSNQPQHFGDGTRLSIL.

V and J are TRBV7-9 and TRBJ2-3, with D possibly being TRBD2 (7 bases). The CDR3 contains 16 residues. Germline values: CDR1 SEHNR, CDR2 FQNEAQ (reference sequence). The V end was cut by 5 bases, the J end by 0 bases, with 15 bases between. CDR3 region: CASSGTGGRSTDTQYF. In DNA form, the CDR3 reads TGTGCCAGCAGCGGGACGGGGGGCAGAAGCACAGATACGCAGTATTTT.

The chain joins TRBV4-3 to TRBJ1-4; weak D call: TRBD1 (5 bases). Germline V gene sequence: CDR1 LGHNA, CDR2 YSLEER. Trimming took 2 bases from V and 7 from J, leaving 14 bases between them. The length of the CDR3 is 15 residues. The CDR3 loop is CASSQNTGEGEKLFF. The CDR3 nucleotides are TGCGCCAGCAGCCAAAACACGGGGGAGGGTGAAAAACTGTTTTTT.

The rearrangement joins TRBV7-2 to TRBJ2-1; either TRBD1 or TRBD2 may fit D (7 bases each). V was shortened by 4 bases and J by 8 bases, with 21 bases between the two germline ends. CDR1 is SGHTA and CDR2 is FQGNSA in the germline V gene. The CDR3 is 16 residues long. CDR3 in amino acids: CASSSQGGRSVDEQFF. CDR3 sequence (DNA): TGTGCCAGCAGCTCCCAGGGGGGGCGTTCTGTAGATGAGCAGTTCTTC.

The chain couples TRBV18 to TRBJ1-2, with unresolved D. The CDR3 sequence is 15 residues long. The V gene lost 0 bases and the J gene lost 7 bases, with 15 bases spanning the gap. Germline CDR1 KGHSH, CDR2 LQKENI. The CDR3 loop reads CASSPPTGRTAGYTF. DNA for the CDR3: TGTGCCAGCTCACCACCAACCGGAAGGACGGCTGGCTACACCTTC.

The chain couples TRBV7-9 to TRBJ1-1; D call uncertain. The V end lost 5 bases, the J end lost 0 bases, and 16 bases lay between the germline ends. CDR3 length equals 16 residues. Germline-derived CDR1 and CDR2 are SEHNR and FQNEAQ (reference sequence). The CDR3 nucleotides read TGTGCCAGCAGCAGAACGATTAGTTTTTTGAACACTGAAGCTTTCTTT. Translating gives CASSRTISFLNTEAFF.

This rearrangement joins TRBV29-1 to TRBJ1-2, with 8 bases lining up with TRBD1. Trimming took 7 bases from V and 5 from J; bases not matched to a gene: 9. The CDR3 covers 13 residues. From germline, CDR1 is SQVTM and CDR2 ANQGSEA. The CDR3 spells CSAGTGLQYGYTF. The CDR3 DNA reads as TGCAGCGCCGGGACAGGTCTACAATATGGCTACACCTTC.

As DNA, the CDR3 is TGTGCCAGCAGCTTAACAGGTCGTCCCTACGAGCAGTACTTC. This translates into CASSLTGRPYEQYF. The chain employs TRBV7-9 and TRBJ2-7; possibly TRBD1 for D (5 bases). This CDR3 has 14 residues. Trimming shortened V by 2 bases and J by 2 bases, and 10 bases separated the two germline ends. Germline V gives CDR1 SEHNR, CDR2 FQNEAQ (reference sequence).

This chain uses TRBV19 with TRBJ1-2, with 9 bases fitting TRBD1. This CDR3 has 14 residues. Per the germline V gene, CDR1 is LNHDA and CDR2 is SQIVND (reference sequence). Trimming removed 0 bases from V and 5 bases from J; junction bases left unmatched: 1. CDR3 DNA sequence: TGTGCCAGTAGTATAGAGGGACAGGGTTATGGCTACACCTTC. It specifies CASSIEGQGYGYTF.

The chain employs TRBV9 and TRBJ1-2; D perhaps matches TRBD1 (6 bases). This CDR3 is built from 12 residues. Germline assignment: CDR1 SGDLS and CDR2 YYNGEE. V was shortened by 1 base and J by 8 bases, with 9 bases between the two germline ends. CDR3 DNA: TGTGCCAGCAGCGTATCGGGGGGCGGCTACACCTTC. Amino acid sequence: CASSVSGGGYTF.

The chain carries TRBV7-2 and TRBJ2-2, with D possibly matching TRBD1 (6 bases). The CDR3 has 14 amino acids. V shed 1 base and J shed 7 bases, with 10 bases lying between them. The germline V gene encodes CDR1 SGHTA and CDR2 FQGNSA. The CDR3 reads CASSLVQTGGELFF. The DNA of the CDR3 is TGTGCCAGCAGCTTAGTTCAGACAGGCGGGGAGCTGTTTTTT.

This chain uses TRBV6-5 with TRBJ2-7, with no clear D. The CDR3 has 15 amino acids. Per germline, CDR1 MNHEY and CDR2 SVGAGI. The ends were cut back, 0 bases at V and 6 bases at J, with 15 bases in the middle. CDR3 DNA sequence: TGTGCCAGCAGTTACTCGGGTCGGTCCGTTCTCGAGCAGTACTTC. Translation gives CASSYSGRSVLEQYF.

The chain is built from TRBV11-2 and TRBJ1-2; D perhaps matches TRBD1 (5 bases). Per germline, CDR1 SGHAT and CDR2 FQNNGV. The CDR3 totals 16 residues. V was pared by 1 base and J by 3 bases, with 15 bases between. The CDR3 reads CASSLVGPDGYYGYTF. The CDR3 coding sequence is TGTGCCAGCAGCTTAGTGGGGCCGGACGGATACTATGGCTACACCTTC.

The chain has TRBV9 and TRBJ1-3, with D tentatively TRBD1 (6 bases). Germline V gene lookup returns CDR1 SGDLS and CDR2 YYNGEE. V shed 4 bases and J shed 4 bases, with 15 bases lying between them. The CDR3 covers 15 residues. CDR3 nucleotide sequence: TGTGCCAGCAGCCCTAGGGGGGCTACGGGAAACACCATATATTTT. It yields the protein CASSPRGATGNTIYF.

V usage is TRBV18 and J usage is TRBJ2-5; no reliable D call. CDR3 length: 12 amino acids. Between the trimmed V and J ends, which lost 5 bases and 2 bases, there was a span of 6 bases. The germline V gene has CDR1 KGHSH and CDR2 LQKENI. The CDR3 DNA reads as TGTGCCAGCTCAACGACTCAAGAGACCCAGTACTTC. This gives the protein CASSTTQETQYF. Together with reference TRBV18 and TRBJ2-5, the CDR3 gives the full variable domain: NAGVMQNPRHLVRRRGQEARLRCSPMKGHSHVYWYRQLPEEGLKFMVYLQKENIIDESGMPKERFSAEFPKEGPSILRIQQVVRGDSAAYFCASSTTQETQYFGPGTRLLVL.

V is TRBV10-3 and J is TRBJ1-6; no clear D. Trimming took off 6 bases at V and 8 bases at J, with 8 bases between the two ends. The CDR3 runs to 12 residues. Looked up from germline, CDR1 is ENHRY and CDR2 is SYGVKD. The CDR3 region is CAIRVGDSPLHF. DNA for the CDR3: TGTGCCATCAGAGTCGGAGATTCACCCCTCCACTTT.

The chain is built from TRBV9 and TRBJ1-4; perhaps TRBD1 as D (6 bases). The ends were cut back, 2 bases at V and 8 bases at J, with 13 bases in the middle. This CDR3 contains 14 residues. The germline V gene has CDR1 SGDLS and CDR2 YYNGEE. The CDR3 sequence is CASSVAGVREKLFF. As DNA, the CDR3 is TGTGCCAGCAGCGTTGCAGGGGTGCGGGAAAAACTGTTTTTT.

The gene calls are TRBV19 and TRBJ1-2, with 8 bases lining up with TRBD1. The CDR3 has 15 amino acids. Germline CDR1 is LNHDA and CDR2 is SQIVND (reference sequence). Trimming cost V 4 bases and J 4 bases; bases outside gene matches: 8. CDR3 DNA sequence: TGTGCCAGTAGTACTTGGGACAGGATTTCCTATGGCTACACCTTC. This codes for CASSTWDRISYGYTF.